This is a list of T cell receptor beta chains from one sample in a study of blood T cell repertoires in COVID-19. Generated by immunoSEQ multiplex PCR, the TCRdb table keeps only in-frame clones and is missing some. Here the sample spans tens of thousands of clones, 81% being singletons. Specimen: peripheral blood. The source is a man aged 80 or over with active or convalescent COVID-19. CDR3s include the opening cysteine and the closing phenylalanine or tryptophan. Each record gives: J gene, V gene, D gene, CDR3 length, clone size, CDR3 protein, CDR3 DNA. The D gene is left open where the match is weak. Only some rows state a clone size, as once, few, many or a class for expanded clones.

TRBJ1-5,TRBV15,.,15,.,CATSSTTGSGQPQHF,TGTGCCACCAGCAGTACCACAGGTTCCGGGCAGCCCCAGCATTTT
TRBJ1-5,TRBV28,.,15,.,CASSLTQGNNQPQHF,TGTGCCAGCAGTCTAACCCAGGGGAACAATCAGCCCCAGCATTTT
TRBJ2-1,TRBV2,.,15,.,CASSRPGLASNEQFF,TGTGCCAGCAGTAGACCGGGACTGGCGAGCAATGAGCAGTTCTTC
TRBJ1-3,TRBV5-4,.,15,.,CASSLDPGDGNTIYF,TGTGCCAGCAGCTTGGACCCAGGGGATGGAAACACCATATATTTT
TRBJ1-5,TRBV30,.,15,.,CASFRDNDSNQPQHF,TGTGCCTCCTTCCGGGACAACGATAGCAATCAGCCCCAGCATTTT
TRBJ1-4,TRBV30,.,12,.,CAWMSGNEKLFF,TGTGCCTGGATGTCAGGGAATGAAAAACTGTTTTTT
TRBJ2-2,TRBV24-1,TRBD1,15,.,CATSPGQGWAGELFF,TGTGCCACCTCCCCCGGACAGGGGTGGGCCGGGGAGCTGTTTTTT
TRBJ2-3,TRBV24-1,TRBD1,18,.,CATSDPSRDRGSTDTQYF,TGTGCCACCAGTGATCCGTCCCGGGACAGGGGCAGCACAGATACGCAGTATTTT
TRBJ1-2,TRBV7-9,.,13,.,CASSPVGGYGYTF,TGTGCCAGCAGCCCTGTGGGGGGGTACGGCTACACCTTC
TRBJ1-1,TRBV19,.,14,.,CASSPGPASPEAFF,TGTGCCAGTAGTCCTGGGCCTGCGTCGCCTGAAGCTTTCTTT
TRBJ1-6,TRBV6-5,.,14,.,CATVPELYNSPLHF,TGTGCCACTGTACCCGAGTTGTATAATTCACCCCTCCACTTT
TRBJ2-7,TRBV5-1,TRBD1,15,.,CASSIGQGASYEQYF,TGCGCCAGCAGCATCGGACAGGGGGCCTCCTACGAGCAGTACTTC
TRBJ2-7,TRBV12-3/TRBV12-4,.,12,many,CASSFQGNEQYF,TGTGCCAGCAGTTTTCAGGGGAATGAGCAGTACTTC
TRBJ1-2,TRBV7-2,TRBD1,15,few,CASSPRTGEGPGYTF,TGTGCCAGCAGCCCCCGGACAGGGGAAGGGCCTGGCTACACCTTC
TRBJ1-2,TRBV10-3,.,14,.,CAIRSGGPRYGYTF,TGTGCCATCAGGTCCGGGGGGCCTCGCTATGGCTACACCTTC
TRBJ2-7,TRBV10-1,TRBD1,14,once,CASSPDRGLGEQYF,TGCGCCAGCAGTCCAGACAGGGGGCTCGGCGAGCAGTACTTC
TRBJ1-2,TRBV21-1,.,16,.,CASSKVTSGGNYGYTF,TGTGCCAGCAGCAAAGTGACCTCGGGGGGGAACTATGGCTACACCTTC
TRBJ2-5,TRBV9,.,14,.,CASSVGGVQETQYF,TGTGCCAGCAGCGTAGGGGGGGTCCAAGAGACCCAGTACTTC
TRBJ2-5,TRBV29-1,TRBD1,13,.,CSVGTGSAETQYF,TGCAGCGTTGGGACAGGGAGCGCGGAGACCCAGTACTTC
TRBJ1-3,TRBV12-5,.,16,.,CASGLVAGFSGNTIYF,TGTGCTAGTGGTTTGGTAGCAGGATTCTCTGGAAACACCATATATTTT
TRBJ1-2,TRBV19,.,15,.,CASSIGGGLRHGYTF,TGTGCCAGTAGTATTGGCGGGGGTCTTCGGCATGGCTACACCTTC
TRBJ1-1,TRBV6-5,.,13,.,CASSYSLHTEAFF,TGTGCCAGCAGTTACTCCCTACACACTGAAGCTTTCTTT
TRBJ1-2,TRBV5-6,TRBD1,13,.,CASSKDRARGYTF,TGTGCCAGCAGCAAGGACAGGGCCCGTGGCTACACCTTC
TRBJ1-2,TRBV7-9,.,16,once,CASSLLARDLDYGYTF,TGTGCCAGCAGCTTATTAGCGCGAGATCTGGACTATGGCTACACCTTC
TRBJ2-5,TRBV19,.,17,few,CASSIGSGGWGRETQYF,TGTGCCAGTAGTATAGGGTCCGGTGGGTGGGGGCGAGAGACCCAGTACTTC
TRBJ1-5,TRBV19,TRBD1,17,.,CASSMLGTGADNQPQHF,TGTGCCAGTAGTATGCTGGGGACAGGGGCTGACAATCAGCCCCAGCATTTT
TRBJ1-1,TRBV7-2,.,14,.,CASSRIGEALRAFF,TGTGCCAGCAGCCGCATCGGGGAGGCTCTGAGAGCTTTCTTT
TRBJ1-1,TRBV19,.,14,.,CASSIGGTNTEAFF,TGTGCCAGTAGTATCGGGGGGACGAACACTGAAGCTTTCTTT
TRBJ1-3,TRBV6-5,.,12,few,CASGLGRDTIYF,TGTGCCAGCGGCTTGGGCAGGGACACCATATATTTT
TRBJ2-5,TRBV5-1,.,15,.,CASSLVPGLQETQYF,TGCGCCAGCAGCTTGGTTCCAGGGCTCCAAGAGACCCAGTACTTC
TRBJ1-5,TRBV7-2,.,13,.,CASSLTRVQPQHF,TGTGCCAGCAGCTTAACCAGGGTTCAGCCCCAGCATTTT
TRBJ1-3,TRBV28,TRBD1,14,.,CASSLLRGGNTIYF,TGTGCCAGCAGTTTGCTCAGGGGGGGAAACACCATATATTTT
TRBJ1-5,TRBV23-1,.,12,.,CAGSSGIQPQHF,TGCGCCGGGAGTAGCGGGATTCAGCCCCAGCATTTT
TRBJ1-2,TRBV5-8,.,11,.,CASNPADGYTF,TGTGCCAGCAACCCCGCAGATGGCTACACCTTC
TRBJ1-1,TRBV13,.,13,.,CASSLGPGTEAFF,TGTGCCAGCAGCTTGGGGCCTGGGACTGAAGCTTTCTTT